These 6 T cell receptor beta chains originate from one sample sequenced in a study of T cell responses to AZD1222 COVID-19 vaccine. Sequencing was performed with immunoSEQ multiplex PCR; in TCRdb, only in-frame clones are kept and a portion is missing. Of 150,000 to 200,000 clones in the sample, 90% to 95% were seen once. The sequenced sample was peripheral blood, obtained 28 days after the second AZD1222 dose. Receptor source: an adult who received the AZD1222 COVID-19 vaccine.

This clone was observed once. The chain recombines TRBV12-3 or TRBV12-4 with TRBJ2-1; D possibly uses TRBD1 or TRBD2 (6 bases each). Between the trimmed V and J ends, which lost 2 bases and 10 bases, there was a span of 12 bases. The CDR3 loop spans 13 amino acids. CDR3 sequence reads: CASSLLGGREQFF. Here the CDR3 DNA reads TGTGCCAGCAGTTTACTAGGGGGGCGAGAGCAGTTCTTC.

The chain recombines TRBV5-1 with TRBJ2-7, with 9 bases identical to TRBD2. Germline trimming cut 2 bases from V and 3 bases from J; bases unmatched to any gene: 3. The CDR3 is 14 residues long. The V gene's germline CDR1 is SGHRS and CDR2 YFSETQ. In nucleotides, the CDR3 is TGCGCCAGCAGCTTCTCACTAGCGGGCTACGAGCAGTACTTC. Encoded protein: CASSFSLAGYEQYF.

This clone was seen only once. V gene TRBV19 combines with J gene TRBJ2-7; D possibly corresponds to TRBD1 (6 bases). The V end was cut by 7 bases, the J end by 7 bases, with 14 bases between. CDR1 LNHDA and CDR2 SQIVND come from the germline V gene (reference sequence). This CDR3 contains 12 residues. In nucleotides, the CDR3 is TGTGCCAGTACTACAGGGATCGGGGAGCAGTACTTC. Protein: CASTTGIGEQYF.

The chain employs TRBV14 and TRBJ1-1, with D hard to call. Trimming pared 0 bases from V and 10 bases from J, leaving 18 bases between. This CDR3 is built from 15 residues. Germline-derived CDR1 and CDR2 are SGHDN and FVKESK. CDR3 in amino acids: CASSQDSAREGVAFF. The CDR3 DNA sequence: TGTGCCAGCAGCCAAGATTCGGCTCGAGAGGGAGTAGCTTTCTTT.

This chain connects TRBV10-1 to TRBJ2-1; 14 positions match TRBD2. The CDR3 length is 20 residues. Germline-derived CDR1 and CDR2 are WNHNN and SYGVQD (reference sequence). The V gene end was trimmed by 9 bases and the J gene end by 5 bases; junction bases not matched to a gene: 21. For the CDR3, the DNA is TGCGCCAGACTTGCGGTCGGGGAGGGACTAGCGGGAGTTCTTAACAATGAGCAGTTCTTC. It yields the protein CARLAVGEGLAGVLNNEQFF.

This clone appeared once. The J gene is TRBJ1-5, the V gene TRBV19, with D unclear. Trimming left V 3 bases short and J 6 bases short, with 18 bases between. CDR3 length: 16 amino acids. Germline assignment: CDR1 LNHDA and CDR2 SQIVND (reference sequence). Here the CDR3 reads CASSMDPTQPFQPQHF. CDR3 in DNA: TGTGCCAGTAGTATGGACCCGACCCAACCATTTCAGCCCCAGCATTTT.